Listed below are T cell receptor beta chains from one sample, sequenced in a study of response to subunit inactivated influenza vaccine. TCRdb analysed the RT-PCR reads with MiXCR anew, one entry per CDR3 protein. The table has hundreds of thousands of distinct CDR3 sequences, 7.6% seen once. The sequences come from PBMCs from blood, collected around 2 years after vaccination. The origin of the receptors is a man between 50 and 69 years old who received an inactivated influenza vaccine. Each CDR3 is given with its conserved first and last residue. The order of the fields is D gene, V gene, clone size, J gene, CDR3 DNA, CDR3 protein. D genes are given only for firm matches. Expanded clones get a size class; other rows say once, few or many, or leave the size out.

TRBD1,TRBV6-1,few,TRBJ2-2,TGTGCCAGCAGAGGACAGGGAGAATCCGGGGAGCTGTTTTTT,CASRGQGESGELFF
TRBD2,TRBV20-1,few,TRBJ2-7,TGCAGTGCTAGAGAGACTAGCGGCCTTTACGAGCAGTACTTC,CSARETSGLYEQYF
NA,TRBV20-1,NA,TRBJ1-4,TGCAGTGCTGGTTGGGACGCTGCAACTAATGAAAAACTGTTTTTT,CSAGWDAATNEKLFF
NA,TRBV5-5,few,TRBJ2-6,TGTGCCAGCAGCTTGGAAGGGGTAGGGGCCAACGTCCTGACTTTC,CASSLEGVGANVLTF
TRBD1,TRBV10-3,many,TRBJ1-5,TGTGCCATCAGTGAGGGGACAGGGAAAGGACAGCCCCAGCATTTT,CAISEGTGKGQPQHF
TRBD1,TRBV20-1,few,TRBJ2-5,TGCAGTGCTAGGGTTTCCGGGACAGGGGTTCAAGAGACCCAGTACTTC,CSARVSGTGVQETQYF
NA,TRBV14,many,TRBJ2-2,TGTGCCAGCGACCCGGGACACGGGGAGCTGTTTTTT,CASDPGHGELFF
TRBD1,TRBV20-1,NA,TRBJ2-1,TGCAGTGCTAGAGATCCGGGGACAGGGTGGTTCTTC,CSARDPGTGWFF
TRBD1,TRBV20-1,NA,TRBJ2-7,TGCAGTGCTTGGACAGGGGGACGCTACGAGCAGTACTTC,CSAWTGGRYEQYF
TRBD1,TRBV6-2/TRBV6-3,NA,TRBJ2-1,TGTGCCAGCAGCCCTGGGACAGGGAAAGGTTCTAATGAGCAGTTCTTC,CASSPGTGKGSNEQFF
NA,TRBV11-2,many,TRBJ2-2,TGTGCCAGCAGCTTGGTGAGAGTGGGTCAGATGAACACCGGGGAGCTGTTTTTT,CASSLVRVGQMNTGELFF
TRBD1,TRBV5-1,many,TRBJ1-4,TGCGCCAGCAGCTTGGGGGGGACAGGAGACGAAAAACTGTTTTTT,CASSLGGTGDEKLFF
NA,TRBV15,few,TRBJ2-1,TGTGCCACCAGCAGAGCCGGGGCCTACAATGAGCAGTTCTTC,CATSRAGAYNEQFF
NA,TRBV27,few,TRBJ2-1,TGTGCCAGCAGCCCCAGCGTGCGCAATGAGCAGTTCTTC,CASSPSVRNEQFF
NA,TRBV10-3,few,TRBJ1-1,TGTGCCATCAGTGGAGGGCAGGGACTAGGGAACACTGAAGCTTTCTTT,CAISGGQGLGNTEAFF
TRBD1,TRBV6-2/TRBV6-3,few,TRBJ1-1,TGTGCCAGCAGTCCGTACGGACAGGGCAACACTGAAGCTTTCTTT,CASSPYGQGNTEAFF
NA,TRBV20-1,few,TRBJ2-2,TGCAGTGCTAGGAGCTTGGCAGGGCGTAACACCGGGGAGCTGTTTTTT,CSARSLAGRNTGELFF
NA,TRBV30,many,TRBJ1-2,TGTGCCTGGAGTGAGACAGCGGGCTATGGCTACACCTTC,CAWSETAGYGYTF
NA,TRBV7-9,NA,TRBJ2-3,TGTGCCAGCAGCCTGGGGAGCACAGATGCGCAGTATTTT,CASSLGSTDAQYF
NA,TRBV7-9,NA,TRBJ2-1,TGTGCCAGCAGCTTAGCTGGCGGGTATTCCTACAATGAGCAGTTCTTC,CASSLAGGYSYNEQFF
NA,TRBV28,NA,TRBJ2-1,TGTGCCAGCATTGCACAGGCGATTAACAATGAGCAGTTCTTC,CASIAQAINNEQFF
TRBD1,TRBV29-1,NA,TRBJ2-2,TGCAGCGCCGGGACAGGGCTTAACACCGGGGAGCTGTTTTTT,CSAGTGLNTGELFF